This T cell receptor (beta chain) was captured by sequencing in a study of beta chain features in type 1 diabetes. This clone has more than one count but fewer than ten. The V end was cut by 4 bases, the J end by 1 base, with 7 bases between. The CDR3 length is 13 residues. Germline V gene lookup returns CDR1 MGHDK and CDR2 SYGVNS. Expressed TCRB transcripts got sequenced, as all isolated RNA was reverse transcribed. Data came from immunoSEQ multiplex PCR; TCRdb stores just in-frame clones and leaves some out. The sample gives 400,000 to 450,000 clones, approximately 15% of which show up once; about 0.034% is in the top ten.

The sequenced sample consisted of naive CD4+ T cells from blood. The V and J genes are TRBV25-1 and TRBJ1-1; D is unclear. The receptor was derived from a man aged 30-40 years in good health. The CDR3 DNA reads TGTGCCAGCAGTGCCCGGCGGAACACTGAAGCTTTCTTT. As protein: CASSARRNTEAFF.